A single sample gave rise to the 25 T cell receptor beta chains below, sequenced in a study of T cells in Graves' hyperthyroidism and ophthalmopathy. It was RNA transcripts that yielded the amplified TCR beta CDR3 regions. First-round RT-PCR with HTBI primers amplified the TCR CDR3 region. TCRdb reprocessed the multiplex PCR reads via MiXCR and lists one record per CDR3 protein. The sample holds some 720,000 distinct CDR3 sequences, about a sixth seen once. Sample: blood. These receptors originate from a young man with Graves' hyperthyroidism.

This clonotype was counted at least ten times. The CDR3 sequence is CASSLVGSQETQYF. The CDR3, as DNA: TGTGCCAGCAGTTTAGTGGGCAGCCAAGAGACCCAGTACTTC. This rearrangement joins TRBV28 to TRBJ2-5; D is uncertain. Germline values: CDR1 MDHEN, CDR2 SYDVKM. The V gene lost 2 bases and the J gene lost 1 base, with 8 bases spanning the gap. This CDR3 has 14 amino acids.

Only a few counts were recorded for this clonotype. The CDR3 DNA reads as TGCAGTGCTAGTGACCAACAGAACACCGGGGAGCTGTTTTTT. Translation: CSASDQQNTGELFF. This chain uses TRBV20-1 with TRBJ2-2; no firm D call. Trimming removed 3 bases from V and 1 base from J, with 9 bases in between. This CDR3 contains 14 residues. Germline CDR1 DFQATT, CDR2 SNEGSKA (reference sequence).

This clonotype was found many times. At one boundary the junction diverges from the germline segment, which might be a read error. The chain links TRBV28 to TRBJ2-3; D is perhaps TRBD2 (5 bases). There are 13 residues in the CDR3. The V gene's germline CDR1 is MDHEN and CDR2 SYDVKM. The CDR3 region has the DNA TGTGCCAGCAGGGGAGTTCCCACAGATGCGCAGTATTTT. Protein sequence: CASRGVPTDAQYF.

The V and J genes are TRBV4-1 and TRBJ2-7, with D possibly TRBD1 on 5 matching bases. The CDR3 length is 15 residues. The V and J ends lost 1 base and 0 bases respectively, with 10 bases between them. CDR1 and CDR2 from the germline V gene are MGHRA and YSYEKL. The CDR3 spells CASSQGQRYSYEQYF. The CDR3 DNA is TGCGCCAGCAGCCAAGGACAGCGTTACTCCTACGAGCAGTACTTC.

For this clonotype: One end of the junction varies from germline; a read error may be responsible. V gene TRBV6-2 or TRBV6-3 combines with J gene TRBJ2-5; a possible D gene is TRBD1 (6 bases). The CDR3 length is 13 residues. Germline V gives CDR1 MNHEY, CDR2 SVGEGT. The CDR3 spells CVSRRTVDETQYF. Here the CDR3 DNA reads TGTGTCAGCAGACGGACAGTGGACGAGACCCAGTACTTC.

For this clonotype: A much larger clone is a single base away; this may be a read error. It is likely a read error, because the conserved phenylalanine at the end of the CDR3 is missing. CDR3 sequence: CASSFAGPGTEAFL. The CDR3 DNA is TGTGCCAGCAGCTTTGCCGGCCCGGGCACTGAAGCTTTCCTT. The chain recombines TRBV13 with TRBJ1-1; D is unresolved. The CDR3 totals 14 residues. V gave up 3 bases and J gave up 4 bases, with 12 bases separating them. In germline, CDR1 is PRHDT, CDR2 FYEKMQ (reference sequence).

This clonotype was seen a handful of times. The genes are TRBV10-3 and TRBJ1-4; possible D gene TRBD1, 5 bases. The CDR3 extends over 14 amino acids. CDR1 and CDR2 (germline): ENHRY, SYGVKD. Trimming shortened V by 6 bases and J by 2 bases, and 10 bases separated the two germline ends. The DNA for the CDR3 is TGTGCCATCAGGGGACTGGCGACTAATGAAAAACTGTTTTTT. Translating gives CAIRGLATNEKLFF.

About this clonotype: This clone may be a read error of a much larger clone one base away. V is TRBV6-9 and J is TRBJ2-1, with 12 bases lining up with TRBD2. The J call may be incorrect, as the DNA end agrees better with TRBJ2-7. Germline loops: CDR1 MNHGY, CDR2 SVAAGI. CDR3 length equals 18 residues. CDR3 sequence (DNA): TGTGCCAGCAGTTACTCTAAGACTAGCGGGAGCCTTTGGAATGAGCAGTACTTC. It codes for CASSYSKTSGSLWNEQYF.

Details on this clonotype: The junction differs from germline at one of its ends, possibly a read error. The chain uses TRBV7-2 and TRBJ2-7, with 9 bases aligning to TRBD1. The CDR3 sequence is 15 residues long. CDR1 is SGHTA and CDR2 is FQGNSA in the germline V gene. CDR3 sequence: CAGSLMGQGLYEQYF. The CDR3 DNA follows: TGTGCCGGCAGCTTAATGGGACAGGGTCTTTACGAGCAGTACTTC.

This clonotype was seen a few times. The rearrangement joins TRBV7-2 to TRBJ2-7; 9 bases are a match to TRBD1. The germline V gene encodes CDR1 SGHTA and CDR2 FQGNSA. V lost 5 bases to trimming and J lost 3 bases; unmatched junction nucleotides: 5. The CDR3 runs to 14 residues. The CDR3 region is CASSPWDRVYEQYF. CDR3 bases: TGTGCCAGCAGCCCTTGGGACAGGGTCTACGAGCAGTACTTC.

There are many counts of this clonotype. CDR3 nucleotides: TGTGCCAGCAGTTTTCAGTTCGGGACTAGCTATGAGCAGTTCTTC. Translating it yields CASSFQFGTSYEQFF. The rearrangement links TRBV28 to TRBJ2-1; 9 bases agree with TRBD2. V lost 3 bases and J lost 8; bases outside the gene matches: 8. This CDR3 comprises 15 residues. The germline CDR1 and CDR2 sequences are MDHEN and SYDVKM.

The table lists this clonotype with a few counts. The V gene is TRBV6-1, the J gene TRBJ2-3, with D possibly matching TRBD1 (5 bases). Germline V gene lookup returns CDR1 MNHNS and CDR2 SASEGT. Trimming cost V 6 bases and J 1 base, with 14 bases left between them. The CDR3 extends over 15 amino acids. The CDR3 DNA follows: TGTGCCAGCAGCATGGGATCAGGGCGCACAGATACGCAGTATTTT. It is translated as CASSMGSGRTDTQYF.

The chain uses TRBV4-3 and TRBJ2-1; 11 positions agree with TRBD2. The germline gives CDR1 LGHNA, CDR2 YSLEER. Trimming removed 0 bases from V and 9 bases from J; junction bases left unmatched: 7. The CDR3 has 16 residues. CDR3: CASSQETSGGLIEQFF. CDR3 DNA sequence: TGCGCCAGCAGCCAAGAAACTAGCGGGGGCCTGATTGAGCAGTTCTTC.

The rearrangement uses TRBV9 and TRBJ2-7; 8 bases map to TRBD1. Germline lookup yields CDR1 SGDLS and CDR2 YYNGEE. This CDR3 contains 15 residues. The V gene end was trimmed by 4 bases and the J gene end by 4 bases; junction bases not matched to a gene: 10. CDR3 region: CASSPTGTGQYEQYF. The DNA of the CDR3 is TGTGCCAGCAGCCCAACCGGGACAGGACAATACGAGCAGTACTTC.

This clonotype was seen only a few times. Because it lacks the conserved phenylalanine or tryptophan at the end, this CDR3 is likely a read error. V is TRBV20-1 and J is TRBJ2-1; 7 positions match TRBD2. The junction had 13 bases not matched to a gene; V was cut back by 5 bases and J by 0 bases. The CDR3 spans 17 residues. Germline V lookup: CDR1 DFQATT, CDR2 SNEGSKA (reference sequence). In DNA, the CDR3 is TGCAGTGCTCACGAGGTCGGGGGAGGGAGCTCCTACAATGAGCAGTTCCTC. Its protein is CSAHEVGGGSSYNEQFL.

At least ten counts were recorded for this clonotype. Here the CDR3 reads CASGGRGPGYTF. The DNA for the CDR3 is TGTGCCAGCGGGGGACGGGGCCCAGGCTACACCTTC. The V call is TRBV28, the J call TRBJ1-2; tentatively, D is TRBD1 (5 bases). Germline V gene sequence: CDR1 MDHEN, CDR2 SYDVKM. CDR3 length equals 12 residues. The ends were cut back, 8 bases at V and 8 bases at J, with 15 bases in the middle.

V gene TRBV7-9 combines with J gene TRBJ2-6; 14 nucleotides agree with TRBD2. The trim removed 3 bases at V and 2 bases at J, leaving 0 bases unmatched. The CDR3 totals 17 residues. Looked up from germline, CDR1 is SEHNR and CDR2 is FQNEAQ (reference sequence). CDR3 coding DNA: TGTGCCAGCAGCTTGACTAGCGGGAGGGCTGGGGCCAACGTCCTGACTTTC. Translating gives CASSLTSGRAGANVLTF.

In this sample, this clonotype turned up a few times. The rearrangement joins TRBV5-4 to TRBJ1-2; no clear D gene. Trimming stripped 0 bases from V and 3 bases from J, with 9 bases between. The germline CDR1 and CDR2 sequences are SGHNT and YYREEE (reference sequence). The CDR3 is 14 amino acids. This CDR3 reads CASSLGMDHYGYTF. CDR3 nucleotide sequence: TGTGCCAGCAGCTTGGGGATGGACCACTATGGCTACACCTTC.

This clonotype was recorded a few times. This chain joins TRBV20-1 and TRBJ2-3; D gene ambiguous. Germline loops: CDR1 DFQATT, CDR2 SNEGSKA (reference sequence). Between the trimmed V and J ends, which lost 5 bases and 1 base, there was a span of 10 bases. The CDR3 length is 13 residues. CDR3 in DNA: TGCAGTGCTTCCGCTCCCGGCACAGATACGCAGTATTTT. Encoded protein: CSASAPGTDTQYF.

The gene calls are TRBV7-2 and TRBJ1-5; D not certain. With 5 bases removed from V and 0 bases from J, the gap between germline ends came to 20 bases. The CDR3 runs 18 residues. CDR1 SGHTA and CDR2 FQGNSA come from the germline V gene. CDR3: CASSPRQGLKGSNQPQHF. The DNA for the CDR3 is TGTGCCAGCAGCCCCCGACAAGGGTTAAAGGGTAGCAATCAGCCCCAGCATTTT.

This clonotype was counted a few times. The V gene is TRBV29-1, the J gene TRBJ1-2, with D possibly being TRBD1 (5 bases). CDR1 and CDR2 (germline): SQVTM, ANQGSEA. The CDR3 loop spans 14 amino acids. V lost 2 bases and J 4 bases, leaving 14 bases between the germline ends. CDR3 region: CSVESLGVSYGYTF. DNA for the CDR3: TGCAGCGTTGAATCATTGGGGGTCTCCTATGGCTACACCTTC.

This clonotype has a count of ten or more. J is TRBJ1-5 and V is TRBV7-3; 7 bases match TRBD1. V lost 7 bases, J lost 6 bases, and 12 bases stayed unmatched. Germline CDR1 reads SGHTA; CDR2 reads FQGTGA. This CDR3 is built from 15 residues. CDR3 in amino acids: CASNRGQDEGQPQHF. In DNA, the CDR3 is TGTGCCAGCAACCGAGGACAGGACGAGGGTCAGCCCCAGCATTTT. The full variable domain, rest sourced from reference TRBV7-3 and TRBJ1-5, is GAGVSQTPSNKVTEKGKYVELRCDPISGHTALYWYRQSLGQGPEFLIYFQGTGAADDSGLPNDRFFAVRPEGSVSTLKIQRTERGDSAVYLCASNRGQDEGQPQHFGDGTRLSIL.

The chain links TRBV6-2 or TRBV6-3 to TRBJ2-3; 7 nucleotides agree with TRBD1. The CDR3 sequence is 14 residues long. Trimming cost V 2 bases and J 3 bases; bases outside gene matches: 2. CDR1 MNHEY and CDR2 SVGEGT come from the germline V gene. The CDR3 sequence is CASSYDRATDTQYF. CDR3 coding DNA: TGTGCCAGCAGTTACGACAGGGCTACAGATACGCAGTATTTT.

The CDR3 nucleotides read TGTGCCAGCTCCCCCCGGGTTGAAACTGAAGCTTTCTTT. It yields the protein CASSPRVETEAFF. The V and J genes are TRBV18 and TRBJ1-1, with no clear D. The CDR3 totals 13 residues. Germline assignment: CDR1 KGHSH and CDR2 LQKENI. V lost 6 bases and J 5 bases, leaving 13 bases between the germline ends. The variable domain in full, with the rest retrieved from reference TRBV18 and TRBJ1-1, is NAGVMQNPRHLVRRRGQEARLRCSPMKGHSHVYWYRQLPEEGLKFMVYLQKENIIDESGMPKERFSAEFPKEGPSILRIQQVVRGDSAAYFCASSPRVETEAFFGQGTRLTVV.

This clonotype showed up many times. V gene TRBV7-2 combines with J gene TRBJ1-1; D not certain. CDR3 length: 14 amino acids. Trimming left V 1 base short and J 5 bases short, with 11 bases between. The germline CDR1 and CDR2 sequences are SGHTA and FQGNSA. CDR3 residues: CASSLDTMGTEAFF. CDR3 nucleotide sequence: TGTGCCAGCAGCTTAGACACCATGGGGACTGAAGCTTTCTTT.